This record covers a single T cell receptor beta chain. By how much of the sample it makes up, this clonotype is medium-sized (0.01 to 0.1%). The antigen this receptor binds is unknown. No qualities accompany the bases; no much larger clone lies one base away. This entry is derived from a study of naive and memory T cell subsets (dated 2017 in TCRdb). General notes on the study: The figure summarizing these samples reported approximately 10 blood donors, 7 tuberculin skin test biopsies and 3 saline control biopsies. Usually PCR2 was run as a SYBR Green qPCR and stopped at a set threshold, although low-input samples could use end-point PCR (roughly 6 cycles) instead. Here is what the overall study found, with its caveats: The RNA-based method was acknowledged to be potentially sensitive to changes in TCR transcripts with T cell activation and differentiation.

The library relied on 5' RACE. The ligated cDNA was amplified in four rounds of PCR with nested alpha and beta constant region primers together with the SP2 primer. For the blood and skin samples, reverse transcription of TCR RNA was done with SuperScript IV along with alpha and beta constant region primers. T4 RNA ligase 1 was used to ligate an oligonucleotide containing the Illumina SP2 primer and a UMI to the 3' end of the cDNA. To prevent hairpin formation, the 12-nucleotide UMI was made up of two random hexamers with an eight-base spacer between them. From the second PCR onward, the TCR alpha and beta chain libraries were handled separately, and dual indexing was used for multiplexing. After pooling, the indexed libraries were analyzed by capillary electrophoresis and sequenced on either an Illumina MiSeq or NextSeq. PhiX DNA at roughly 4.5-7% was spiked into libraries to increase base diversity and improve cluster recognition. The authors' pipeline ran thus. Demultiplexor extracted UMIs from read 2, combined them with read 1 TCR sequence, and split reads by sample indices. V and J genes and V-J junctions were identified by Decombinator, and each TCR was assigned a five-part identifier that included V and J deletions. Collapsinator used UMIs to correct sequencing errors and PCR amplification heterogeneity, yielding UMI-based abundance per TCR. CDR3Translator turned identifiers into nucleotide sequence, translated that sequence into amino acids, and pulled out CDR3 regions based on terminal motifs. After normalization to the amount of input RNA, error-corrected alpha and beta TCR counts from blood and skin were compared. TCRdb trimmed the raw reads at Q25, called clones with MiXCR and kept productive beta chains. Every entry covers one CDR3 protein and lists the most common genes and DNA from its rows. Clone size and V and J calls follow TCRdb, not the original study. The sample profile shows about 32,000 distinct CDR3 sequences; roughly a sixth of them were found once. The ten largest clones take up roughly 2.6% of the sample.

Trimming takes 8 bases from V and 6 bases from J, and the germline ends sit 14 bases apart. From its cysteine to its phenylalanine, the CDR3 spans 13 amino acids. Solely the CDR3 DNA is kept, with 39 bases framed from the first base. The germline V gene encodes CDR1 SEHNR and CDR2 FQNEAQ (reference sequence). Using 3' ligation of a UMI-containing oligonucleotide to TCR cDNA, the study laid out a robust and sensitive protocol to amplify, sequence and analyze TCRs. For whole blood analysis, less than 3 ml of peripheral blood was drawn from adult healthy volunteers into Tempus tubes, and RNA was extracted according to the manufacturer's instructions. Total RNA was used without cell sorting and was treated with RQ1 DNase before reverse transcription, with a target input of roughly 1 to 1,100 ng. Libraries were prepared from skin biopsies and whole blood to test how robust the pipeline was in samples where T cells are a minority population.

This chain is built from TRBV7-9 and TRBJ2-1; the D match is possibly TRBD1 or TRBD2, with 6 bases aligned in each. This clonotype was obtained from a female donor in good health. The DNA is as follows: TGTGCCAGCGGCAGGGGACTGAGCAATGAGCAGTTCTTC. Its product reads: CASGRGLSNEQFF.